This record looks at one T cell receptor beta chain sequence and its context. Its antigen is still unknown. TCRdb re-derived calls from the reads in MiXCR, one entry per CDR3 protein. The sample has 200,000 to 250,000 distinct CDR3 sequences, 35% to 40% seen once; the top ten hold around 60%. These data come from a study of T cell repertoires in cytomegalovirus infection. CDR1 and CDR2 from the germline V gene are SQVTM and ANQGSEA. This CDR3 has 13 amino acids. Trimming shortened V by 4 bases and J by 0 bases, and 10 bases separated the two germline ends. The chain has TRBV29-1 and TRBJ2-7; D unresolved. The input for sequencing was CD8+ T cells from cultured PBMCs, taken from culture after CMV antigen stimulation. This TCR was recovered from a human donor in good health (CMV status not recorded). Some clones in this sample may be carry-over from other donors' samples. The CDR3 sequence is CSVVYSDSYEQYF. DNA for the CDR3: TGCAGCGTTGTCTATTCAGACTCCTACGAGCAGTACTTC.